Detailed here is one TCR beta chain. Its antigen is unidentified. CD45RO-CCR7+CD27+CD95- was the phenotype of naive CD8+ T cells. The germline V gene has CDR1 ENHRY and CDR2 SYGVKD. CDR3 size: 15 residues. The source of the sample is a study of CXCR3-negative and CXCR3-positive naive CD8 T cells. General study results and limits: Naive subsets were similarly diverse, while memory CD8+ repertoires were much less diverse. CXCR3-positive naive cells carried more hydrophobic TRB CDR3s than CXCR3-negative naive cells did. The study found that naive CXCR3-negative and CXCR3-positive cells shared TRBV-TRBJ usage, while memory cells differed.

The libraries of TRB cDNA were constructed through 5' RACE using UMI labels. TCRdb reprocessed the 5' RACE reads; each CDR3 protein has one entry and no DNA is given. The sample has about 120,000 distinct CDR3 sequences, and its top ten clones hold under 0.75%. The receptor comes from a human donor in good health. Some clones in this sample may be carry-over from other donors' samples. This sequence joins TRBV10-3 and TRBJ1-1; without DNA, the TCRdb call of TRBD1 cannot be checked. Sequenced input: naive CXCR3+ CD8+ T cells from blood. Described subset: CD45RO-CCR7+CD27+CD95- naive CD8+ T cells expressing CXCR3 (TNR3+). CDR3: CAISDPGGRDTEAFF.